Following are 25 T cell receptor beta chains from one sample sequenced in a study of blood T cells in healthy people across ages. Together with a sample-barcoded 5' primer, a J-beta primer mix was included in a second PCR lasting about 7 to 11 cycles. TCRdb processed the 5' RACE reads anew with MiXCR; each CDR3 protein has one entry. This sample has hundreds of thousands of distinct CDR3 sequences, with roughly 64% found just once. The sample was blood. These receptors were taken from a man aged 25-45 years in good health.

V gene TRBV5-1 combines with J gene TRBJ2-7; D is undetermined. The V gene's germline CDR1 is SGHRS and CDR2 YFSETQ. CDR3 length: 14 residues. Trimming left V 2 bases short and J 3 bases short, with 12 bases between. The CDR3 DNA sequence: TGCGCCAGCAGCTTCCCCTCTGATCACTACGAGCAGTACTTC. Amino acids: CASSFPSDHYEQYF.

The chain carries TRBV12-5 and TRBJ2-1, with 9 bases that match TRBD2. This CDR3 is built from 19 residues. Germline V gene lookup returns CDR1 LGHNT and CDR2 FRNRAP. V lost 5 bases to trimming and J lost 1 base; unmatched junction nucleotides: 15. Written as DNA, the CDR3 is TGTGCTAGTGGTCCTTTGTCGTGGGGAGCGGGAGGTTCCTACAATGAGCAGTTCTTC. This codes for CASGPLSWGAGGSYNEQFF.

The V gene is TRBV20-1, the J gene TRBJ2-1; tentative D call: TRBD2 (6 bases). The J call could be wrong; TRBJ2-7 is a better fit for the DNA end. This CDR3 comprises 18 residues. Per the germline V gene, CDR1 is DFQATT and CDR2 is SNEGSKA (reference sequence). CDR3 nucleotides: TGCAGTGCTAGGTTATATTCAGGACTTCCGGGAGACGTAGATGAGCAGTACTTC. Amino acids: CSARLYSGLPGDVDEQYF.

This clonotype was observed a handful of times. V usage is TRBV10-1 and J usage is TRBJ2-1, with 7 bases identical to TRBD1. Losses at the gene ends were 7 bases for V and 2 bases for J; bases not matched to a gene: 5. The CDR3 is 14 amino acids. The germline V gene has CDR1 WNHNN and CDR2 SYGVQD (reference sequence). In DNA, the CDR3 is TGCGCCAGCAACCCGGGACAGACCTACAATGAGCAGTTCTTC. Amino acid sequence: CASNPGQTYNEQFF.

The rearrangement uses TRBV6-5 and TRBJ2-1; D is undetermined. The J call is in doubt because the DNA end fits TRBJ2-7 better. The germline gives CDR1 MNHEY, CDR2 SVGAGI. The CDR3 consists of 16 residues. Here the CDR3 reads CASSYSTQSRYYEQYF. The CDR3 DNA follows: TGTGCCAGCAGTTACTCGACTCAGTCCAGATACTACGAGCAGTACTTC.

The CDR3 nucleotides are TGTGCCACCAGCAGTCGCGGGGTACTCAATCAGCCCCAGCATTTT. This gives the protein CATSSRGVLNQPQHF. The chain carries TRBV15 and TRBJ1-5, with no clear D. From germline, CDR1 is LNHNV and CDR2 YYDKDF (reference sequence). CDR3 length: 15 residues. V dropped 3 bases and J dropped 3 bases, with 12 bases sitting between them.

V gene TRBV29-1 combines with J gene TRBJ1-1, with TRBD1 as a possible D gene (6 bases). This CDR3 region has 16 residues. V lost 7 bases to trimming and J lost 4 bases, with 25 bases between them. Germline CDR1 SQVTM, CDR2 ANQGSEA. In DNA form, the CDR3 reads TGCAGCGCGTCACGGCAGGGGCGCCCCGGAGGCACTGAAGCTTTCTTT. This gives the protein CSASRQGRPGGTEAFF. Combining the CDR3 with reference TRBV29-1 and TRBJ1-1 gives the whole variable domain SAVISQKPSRDICQRGTSLTIQCQVDSQVTMMFWYRQQPGQSLTLIATANQGSEATYESGFVIDKFPISRPNLTFSTLTVSNMSPEDSSIYLCSASRQGRPGGTEAFFGQGTRLTVV.

The genes are TRBV18 and TRBJ1-1; D is undetermined. This CDR3 contains 14 residues. CDR1 is KGHSH, CDR2 LQKENI, per germline. Trimming removed 3 bases from V and 5 bases from J, with 13 bases in between. CDR3 DNA: TGTGCCAGCTCACCTCAAGGACCGAAGACTGAAGCTTTCTTT. Translation: CASSPQGPKTEAFF.

This clonotype was found a few times. A read error may produce the germline difference seen at one junction end. The chain couples TRBV3-1 to TRBJ1-4; D unclear. The germline V gene encodes CDR1 LGHDT and CDR2 YNNKEL (reference sequence). CDR3 size: 15 residues. The CDR3 sequence: CASSPGFGTNEKLFF. DNA of the CDR3: TGTGCCAGCAGCCCCGGGTTCGGAACTAATGAAAAGCTGTTTTTT.

At least ten counts were recorded for this clonotype. V is TRBV7-8 and J is TRBJ2-1; 9 bases map to TRBD1. Germline lookup yields CDR1 SGHVS and CDR2 FQNEAQ. Trimming took 8 bases from V and 6 from J; bases not matched to a gene: 8. The CDR3 sequence is 14 residues long. The CDR3, as DNA: TGTGCCAGCGGGGCCAGGGACAGGGTCAATGAGCAGTTCTTC. This codes for CASGARDRVNEQFF.

The chain uses TRBV20-1 and TRBJ2-1; D is ambiguous. From germline, CDR1 is DFQATT and CDR2 SNEGSKA (reference sequence). V lost 3 bases and J lost 9, with 12 bases in between. The CDR3 is 12 amino acids. In DNA form, the CDR3 reads TGCAGTGCTAGTGTGAGCCTCAGTGAGCAGTTCTTC. Protein product: CSASVSLSEQFF.

The genes are TRBV9 and TRBJ1-2, with TRBD1 as a possible D gene (5 bases). Trimming shortened V by 0 bases and J by 8 bases, and 14 bases separated the two germline ends. This CDR3 is built from 14 residues. Per the germline V gene, CDR1 is SGDLS and CDR2 is YYNGEE. The CDR3 bases are TGTGCCAGCAGCGTAGTAGAGGGCAGGGTCGGCTACACCTTC. Its protein product is CASSVVEGRVGYTF.

The J gene is TRBJ2-7, the V gene TRBV27; 10 nucleotides line up with TRBD2. Trimming removed 4 bases from V and 3 bases from J; junction bases left unmatched: 9. Germline values: CDR1 MNHEY, CDR2 SMNVEV (reference sequence). CDR3 length equals 16 residues. The CDR3 reads CASSSLSGRAYYEQYF. The CDR3 nucleotides read TGTGCCAGCAGTTCCCTGAGCGGGAGGGCCTACTACGAGCAGTACTTC.

This clonotype was counted between two and nine times. V gene TRBV21-1 combines with J gene TRBJ2-7; TRBD1, the D gene given by the table, was not confirmed from the DNA. TRBV21-1 is termed a pseudogene. The CDR3 runs to 15 residues. The CDR3 DNA reads TGTGCCAGCAGCAAAAAGGGCGGAAGCCTCTACGAGCAGTACTTC. Translating gives CASSKKGGSLYEQYF.

The V gene is TRBV6-5, the J gene TRBJ2-1, with D unclear. The CDR3 is made up of 12 amino acids. Between the trimmed V and J ends, which lost 0 bases and 8 bases, there was a span of 5 bases. Per the germline V gene, CDR1 is MNHEY and CDR2 is SVGAGI. CDR3 nucleotides: TGTGCCAGCAGTTACTCTCAGGATGAGCAGTTCTTC. It is translated as CASSYSQDEQFF.

The J gene is TRBJ2-1, the V gene TRBV9; TRBD2 matches at 7 bases. Unmatched junction bases numbered 4, after V lost 1 base and J lost 3 bases. The CDR3 is 15 residues long. Looked up from germline, CDR1 is SGDLS and CDR2 is YYNGEE. The CDR3 bases are TGTGCCAGCAGCGTAATCGCGGGGGACTACAATGAGCAGTTCTTC. Its translation is CASSVIAGDYNEQFF.

With respect to this clonotype: One junction end does not reproduce the germline sequence, and a read error may be involved. This chain uses TRBV7-2 with TRBJ1-1; unclear D gene. This CDR3 region has 13 residues. The germline gives CDR1 SGHTA, CDR2 FQGNSA. Here the CDR3 reads CASSVAPDTEAFF. The CDR3 DNA is TGTGCCAGCAGCGTAGCTCCTGACACTGAAGCTTTCTTT.

This clonotype was seen more than once but under ten times. The chain employs TRBV29-1 and TRBJ2-1; tentatively, D is TRBD1 (5 bases). Trimming removed 3 bases from V and 2 bases from J, with 8 bases in between. Germline V gene data show CDR1 as SQVTM and CDR2 as ANQGSEA. The CDR3 loop spans 13 amino acids. The CDR3 DNA reads as TGCAGCGTTGAGGGGCCTACCTACAATGAGCAGTTCTTC. It codes for CSVEGPTYNEQFF.

The genes are TRBV28 and TRBJ2-7; 8 bases match TRBD1. Germline assignment: CDR1 MDHEN and CDR2 SYDVKM. CDR3 length: 13 amino acids. Unmatched junction bases numbered 9, after V lost 10 bases and J lost 4 bases. DNA of the CDR3: TGTGCCATCCTCGGACAGGGTCCTTACGAGCAGTACTTC. It specifies CAILGQGPYEQYF.

This chain uses TRBV21-1 with TRBJ2-3. TRBV21-1 is tagged as a pseudogene. The CDR3 is 11 amino acids. This CDR3 is CASCATDTQYF. In DNA form, the CDR3 reads TGTGCCAGCTGCGCGACAGATACGCAGTATTTT.

The chain recombines TRBV7-2 with TRBJ2-7; 9 positions agree with TRBD1. The CDR3 sequence is 12 residues long. Per the germline V gene, CDR1 is SGHTA and CDR2 is FQGNSA. The junction had 4 bases not matched to a gene; V was cut back by 5 bases and J by 8 bases. CDR3 amino acids: CASSTGQGQQYF. The CDR3 DNA reads TGTGCCAGCAGCACGGGACAGGGCCAGCAGTACTTC.

The chain carries TRBV20-1 and TRBJ2-1; tentative D call: TRBD1 (6 bases). Judging by the DNA end, TRBJ2-7 fits better; the J call may be wrong. The CDR3 contains 14 residues. Germline CDR1 DFQATT, CDR2 SNEGSKA (reference sequence). CDR3 bases: TGCAGTGCTGCCCCCGGGACCCAGGGGAATGAGCAGTACTTC. Translated, it gives CSAAPGTQGNEQYF.

The CDR3 nucleotides are TGCAGCGTTGAGACAGCCGGCACAGATACGCAGTATTTT. This codes for CSVETAGTDTQYF. The rearrangement links TRBV29-1 to TRBJ2-3; D is perhaps TRBD1 (5 bases). Germline V gene data show CDR1 as SQVTM and CDR2 as ANQGSEA. This CDR3 spans 13 amino acids. V lost 3 bases and J 1 base, leaving 8 bases between the germline ends.

This chain links TRBV10-3 with TRBJ2-5, with a weak D call TRBD2 (5 bases). Germline CDR1 is ENHRY and CDR2 is SYGVKD. The CDR3 is made up of 14 amino acids. The germline V and J ends were trimmed by 2 bases and 5 bases, with 12 bases remaining between them. The CDR3 spells CAISEGLIVETQYF. DNA for the CDR3: TGTGCCATCAGTGAGGGACTCATCGTGGAGACCCAGTACTTC.

The chain uses TRBV25-1 and TRBJ2-7; no clear D gene. The CDR3 has 13 amino acids. V lost 7 bases and J 7 bases, leaving 17 bases between the germline ends. Germline V lookup: CDR1 MGHDK, CDR2 SYGVNS. The CDR3 DNA reads TGTGCCAGCACGAGTGACTCCTACAATGAGCAGTACTTC. This gives the protein CASTSDSYNEQYF.